Sequencing of this T cell receptor beta chain was carried out in a study of T-cell memory formation after mild COVID-19. Overall study findings and caveats: CD4/CD8 balance held among clones contracting day 15 to 85, and later expanders leaned CD4+. Clones that contracted clustered mainly in CM and EM if CD4+ and in EMRA if CD8+.

In regard to this clonotype: Antigen: not known.

Each CDR3 protein is one row after TCRdb ran MiXCR on the 5' RACE reads. The sample consists of around 420,000 distinct CDR3 sequences, approximately 24% of them appearing once. The sequencing sample was made of PBMCs or a T cell subset sorted from them (not recorded which). The receptor was derived from an adult woman who had mild COVID-19 (a few samples of this study predate the infection). Cell type and time point are not known.

This chain's CDR3 is CASTPGQGRNNEQFF. Written as DNA, the CDR3 is TGTGCCAGCACTCCGGGTCAGGGGAGGAATAATGAGCAGTTCTTC. This rearrangement joins TRBV6-2 or TRBV6-3 to TRBJ2-1, with D perhaps TRBD1 or TRBD2 (6 bases each). Germline values: CDR1 MNHEY, CDR2 SVGEGT. The CDR3 consists of 15 residues. The V and J ends lost 7 bases and 7 bases respectively, with 20 bases between them.